This T cell receptor beta chain was documented in a study of cytomegalovirus exposure and HLA in healthy donors. Vbeta (60) and Jbeta (13) primers were used in the PCR. As originally analysed: Among the unique TCR beta chains that a later analysis counted, about 81 million in all, 10 million to 14 million were shared. Clones were read by immunoSEQ multiplex PCR, and TCRdb kept only the in-frame ones, dropping some. That table supplies the V and J calls and clone size; D and trimming were determined from the DNA. The sample gives tens of thousands of clones, more than 65% of which show up once; about 16% is in the top ten. The CDR3 has 13 amino acids. The germline V and J ends were trimmed by 3 bases and 10 bases, with 15 bases remaining between them. The germline V gene has CDR1 SGHVS and CDR2 FQNEAQ. For this clone: As yet, its antigen is unknown.

Findings of the study overall: As was reported, the HLA-A and HLA-B alleles of most subjects were accurately predicted from TCR beta sequences. In an earlier analysis, about 87% or about 30%: the productive usage of most TCR beta V segments.

This receptor was identified in a woman between 40 and 55 years old in good health and CMV-seropositive. The chain joins TRBV7-8 to TRBJ1-1, with a weak D call TRBD1 (6 bases). The sequencing sample was made of PBMCs. Written as DNA, the CDR3 is TGTGCCAGCAGCTTGGAGACAGGCCGGCGAGCTTTCTTT. Translating it yields CASSLETGRRAFF.